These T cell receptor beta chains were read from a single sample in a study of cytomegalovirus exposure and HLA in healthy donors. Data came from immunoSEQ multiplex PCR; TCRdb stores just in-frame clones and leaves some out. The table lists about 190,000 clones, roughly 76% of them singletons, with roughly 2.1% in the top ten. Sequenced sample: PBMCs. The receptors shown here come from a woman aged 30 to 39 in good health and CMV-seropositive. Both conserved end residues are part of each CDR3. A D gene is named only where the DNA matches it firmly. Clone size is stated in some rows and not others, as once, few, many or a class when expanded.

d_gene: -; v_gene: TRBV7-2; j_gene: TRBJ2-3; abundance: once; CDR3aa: CASSSSLPDTQYF; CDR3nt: TGTGCCAGCAGCTCCTCCCTCCCGGATACGCAGTATTTT
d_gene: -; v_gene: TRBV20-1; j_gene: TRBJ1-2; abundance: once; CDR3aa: CSATSYGYTF; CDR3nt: TGCAGTGCTACGTCCTATGGCTACACCTTC
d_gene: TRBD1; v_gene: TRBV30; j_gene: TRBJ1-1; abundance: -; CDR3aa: CAWSGLGQGVMNTEAFF; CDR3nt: TGTGCCTGGAGTGGCCTGGGACAGGGGGTAATGAACACTGAAGCTTTCTTT
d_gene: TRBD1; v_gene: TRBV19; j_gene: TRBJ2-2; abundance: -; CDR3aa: CASSSDRGPGELFF; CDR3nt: TGTGCCAGTAGTTCTGACAGGGGGCCCGGGGAGCTGTTTTTT
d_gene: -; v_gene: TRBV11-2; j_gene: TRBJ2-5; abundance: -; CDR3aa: CASSFGSTETQYF; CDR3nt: TGTGCCAGCAGCTTTGGGAGCACGGAGACCCAGTACTTC
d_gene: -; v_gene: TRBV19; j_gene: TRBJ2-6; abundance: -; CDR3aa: CASSIVQGPGANVLTF; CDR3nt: TGTGCCAGTAGTATAGTCCAGGGGCCTGGGGCCAACGTCCTGACTTTC
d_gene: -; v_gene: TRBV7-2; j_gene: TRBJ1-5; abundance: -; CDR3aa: CASSLVGREYQPQHF; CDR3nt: TGTGCCAGCAGCTTAGTCGGCAGGGAATATCAGCCCCAGCATTTT
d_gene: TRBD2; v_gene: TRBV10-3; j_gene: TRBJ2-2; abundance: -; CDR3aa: CATRPGLAGTNTGELFF; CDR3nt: TGTGCCACCAGACCGGGACTAGCGGGGACTAACACCGGGGAGCTGTTTTTT
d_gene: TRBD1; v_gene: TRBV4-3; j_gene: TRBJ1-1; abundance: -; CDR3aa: CASSQDAGGNTEAFF; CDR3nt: TGCGCCAGCAGCCAAGACGCAGGGGGGAACACTGAAGCTTTCTTT
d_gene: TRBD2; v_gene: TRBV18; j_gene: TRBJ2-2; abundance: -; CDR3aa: CASSRLSGGGGELFF; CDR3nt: TGTGCCAGCTCGCGTCTGAGCGGGGGCGGCGGGGAGCTGTTTTTT
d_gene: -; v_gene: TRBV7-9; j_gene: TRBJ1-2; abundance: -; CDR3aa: CASSLGALAYGYTF; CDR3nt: TGTGCCAGCAGCTTAGGGGCGTTGGCCTATGGCTACACCTTC
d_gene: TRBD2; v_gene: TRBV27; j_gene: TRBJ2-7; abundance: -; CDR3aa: CASSLKGRAYEQYF; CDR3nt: TGTGCCAGCAGTTTAAAGGGGAGGGCCTACGAGCAGTACTTC
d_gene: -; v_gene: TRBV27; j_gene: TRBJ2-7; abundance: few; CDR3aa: CASSLSPNSYEQYF; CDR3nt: TGTGCCAGCAGTTTATCCCCAAACAGCTACGAGCAGTACTTC
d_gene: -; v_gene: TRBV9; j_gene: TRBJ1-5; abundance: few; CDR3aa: CASSLMGEEGQPQHF; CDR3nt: TGTGCCAGCAGCCTAATGGGCGAGGAGGGACAGCCCCAGCATTTT
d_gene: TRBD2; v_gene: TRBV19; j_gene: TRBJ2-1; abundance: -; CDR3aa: CASSISGVDEQFF; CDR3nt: TGTGCCAGTAGTATCAGCGGGGTAGATGAGCAGTTCTTC
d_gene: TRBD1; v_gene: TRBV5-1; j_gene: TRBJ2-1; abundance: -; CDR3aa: CASSSDRGLTNEQFF; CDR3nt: TGCGCCAGCAGCTCGGACAGGGGGCTTACTAATGAGCAGTTCTTC
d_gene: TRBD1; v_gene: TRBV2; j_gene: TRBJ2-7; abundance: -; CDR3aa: CASSGPGQGHEQYF; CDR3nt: TGTGCCAGCAGCGGCCCGGGACAGGGCCACGAGCAGTACTTC
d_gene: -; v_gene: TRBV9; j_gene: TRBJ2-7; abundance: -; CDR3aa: CASSANPGSPYEQYF; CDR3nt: TGTGCCAGCAGCGCCAATCCCGGGTCGCCCTACGAGCAGTACTTC
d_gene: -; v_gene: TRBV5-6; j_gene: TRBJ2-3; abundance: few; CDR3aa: CASSLVVDSDTQYF; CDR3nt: TGTGCCAGCAGCTTGGTCGTGGACTCAGATACGCAGTATTTT
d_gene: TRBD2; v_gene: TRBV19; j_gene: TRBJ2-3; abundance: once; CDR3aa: CASSKAGGPKTQYF; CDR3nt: TGTGCCAGTAGTAAGGCGGGAGGGCCGAAAACGCAGTATTTT
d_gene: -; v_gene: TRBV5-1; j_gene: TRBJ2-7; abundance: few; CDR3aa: CASSLVAGEDEQYF; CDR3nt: TGCGCCAGCAGCTTGGTGGCAGGGGAAGACGAGCAGTACTTC
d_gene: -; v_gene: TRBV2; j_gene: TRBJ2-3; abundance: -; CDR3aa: CASSGTRATQYF; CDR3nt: TGTGCCAGCAGTGGGACGAGGGCCACGCAGTATTTT
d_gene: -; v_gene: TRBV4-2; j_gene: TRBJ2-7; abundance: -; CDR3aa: CASSHDVGSYEQYF; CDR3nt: TGTGCCAGCAGCCATGACGTCGGGTCCTACGAGCAGTACTTC
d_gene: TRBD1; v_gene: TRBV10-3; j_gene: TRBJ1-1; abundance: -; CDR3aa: CAISDTRSTGETEAFF; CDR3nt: TGTGCCATCAGTGACACAAGATCAACAGGGGAGACTGAAGCTTTCTTT
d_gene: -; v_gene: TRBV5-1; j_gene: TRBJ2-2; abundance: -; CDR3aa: CASSLDLGGATGELFF; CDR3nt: TGCGCCAGCAGCTTGGACCTGGGGGGGGCCACCGGGGAGCTGTTTTTT
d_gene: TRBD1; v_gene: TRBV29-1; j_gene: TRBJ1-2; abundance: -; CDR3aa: CSVVRTGINYGYTF; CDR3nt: TGCAGCGTTGTTAGGACAGGGATTAACTATGGCTACACCTTC
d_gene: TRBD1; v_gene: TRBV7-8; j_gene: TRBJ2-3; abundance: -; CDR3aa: CASSPWDRGDTQYF; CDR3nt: TGTGCCAGCAGCCCTTGGGACAGGGGAGATACGCAGTATTTT
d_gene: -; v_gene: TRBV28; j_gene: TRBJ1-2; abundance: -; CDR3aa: CASSSPAGGGIVYGYTF; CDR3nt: TGTGCCAGCAGTTCCCCTGCCGGGGGGGGAATCGTCTATGGCTACACCTTC
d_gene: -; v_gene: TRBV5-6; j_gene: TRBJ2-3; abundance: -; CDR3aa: CASSFRDFGSYTQYF; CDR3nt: TGTGCCAGCAGCTTCCGGGACTTCGGGAGTTATACGCAGTATTTT
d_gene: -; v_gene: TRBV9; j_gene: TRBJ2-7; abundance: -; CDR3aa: CASSVGAGHAYEQYF; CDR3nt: TGTGCCAGCAGCGTAGGGGCAGGGCATGCCTACGAGCAGTACTTC
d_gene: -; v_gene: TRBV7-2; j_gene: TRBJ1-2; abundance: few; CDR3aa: CASSLDGLSGYTF; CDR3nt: TGTGCCAGCAGCTTAGACGGACTCAGTGGCTACACCTTC
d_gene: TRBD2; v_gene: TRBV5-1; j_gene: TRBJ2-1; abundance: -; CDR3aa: CASSLGAGRGGYNEQFF; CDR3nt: TGCGCCAGCAGCTTGGGGGCGGGGCGCGGGGGCTACAATGAGCAGTTCTTC
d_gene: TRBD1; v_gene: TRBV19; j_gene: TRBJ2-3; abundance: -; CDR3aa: CASSHSRQGRTDTQYF; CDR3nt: TGTGCCAGTAGTCATTCCCGACAGGGGCGCACAGATACGCAGTATTTT
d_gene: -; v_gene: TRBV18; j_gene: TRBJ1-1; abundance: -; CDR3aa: CASSPRGQEAFF; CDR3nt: TGTGCCAGCTCACCCCGGGGACAAGAAGCTTTCTTT
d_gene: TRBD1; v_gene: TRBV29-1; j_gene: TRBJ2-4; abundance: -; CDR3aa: CSATTGFVQNIQYF; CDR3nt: TGCAGCGCAACGACAGGGTTCGTCCAAAACATTCAGTACTTC
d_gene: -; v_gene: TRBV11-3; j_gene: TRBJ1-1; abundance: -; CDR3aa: CASSLQRETEAFF; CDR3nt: TGTGCCAGCAGCTTACAGCGGGAAACTGAAGCTTTCTTT
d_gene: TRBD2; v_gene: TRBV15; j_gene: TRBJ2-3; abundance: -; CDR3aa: CATSVRPSGGGTDTQYF; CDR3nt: TGTGCCACCAGCGTACGCCCTAGCGGGGGTGGCACAGATACGCAGTATTTT
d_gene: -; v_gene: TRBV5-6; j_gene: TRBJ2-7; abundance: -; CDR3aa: CASSLPPSSSYEQYF; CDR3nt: TGTGCCAGCAGCCTTCCACCTTCGAGCTCCTACGAGCAGTACTTC
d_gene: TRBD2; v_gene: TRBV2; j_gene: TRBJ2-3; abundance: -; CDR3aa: CASRERELTDTQYF; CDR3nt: TGTGCCAGCAGAGAGCGGGAGCTCACAGATACGCAGTATTTT
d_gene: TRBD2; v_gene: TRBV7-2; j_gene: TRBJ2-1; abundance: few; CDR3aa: CASSLVFGGTGEQFF; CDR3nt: TGTGCCAGCAGCTTAGTGTTCGGGGGGACGGGTGAGCAGTTCTTC
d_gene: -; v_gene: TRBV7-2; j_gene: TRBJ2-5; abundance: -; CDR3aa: CASSPLRTVETQYF; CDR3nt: TGTGCCAGCAGCCCCCTCAGGACTGTGGAGACCCAGTACTTC
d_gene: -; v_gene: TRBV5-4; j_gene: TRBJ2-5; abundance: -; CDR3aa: CASSSRGTSETQYF; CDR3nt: TGTGCCAGCTCCTCCCGCGGGACCTCAGAGACCCAGTACTTC
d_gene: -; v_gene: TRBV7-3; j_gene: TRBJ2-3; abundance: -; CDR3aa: CASSLGPPDTQYF; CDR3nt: TGTGCCAGCAGCTTAGGCCCCCCAGATACGCAGTATTTT